One and the same sample provided the 13 T cell receptor beta chains below, sequenced in a study of T-cell reconstitution after alpha-beta-depleted transplantation in children (TCRdb year 2016). The treatment or condition label, read with the paper, signifies: allogeneic hematopoietic cell transplantation with graft depleted of TCRalphabeta T cells and CD19 B cells. Library preparation was by PCR. Sequencing took place on an Illumina HiSeq 2500. TCR library preparation used molecular barcoding, with unique molecular identifiers applied to normalize quantification of the TCRbeta repertoire. The public reads were quality trimmed at Q25 with fastp and then assembled into clones with MiXCR by TCRdb, keeping productive beta chains. Each entry merges the rows of one CDR3 protein and shows their most common DNA and genes. For this sample the table gives 700,000 to 950,000 distinct CDR3 sequences, of which 15% to 20% were detected only once. The ten biggest clones cover about 5% of the sample.

The sample here was PBMCs, mostly from graft donor cells, taken 360 days after TCRalphabeta/CD19-depleted stem cell transplant. These receptors came from a male patient aged 5 to 17 who had a stem cell transplant for acute lymphoblastic leukemia, so the T cells may come from the graft donor.

V and J are TRBV5-1 and TRBJ1-6, with D possibly being TRBD1 (5 bases). This CDR3 region has 14 residues. Germline CDR1 and CDR2: SGHRS and YFSETQ. V gave up 3 bases and J gave up 6 bases, with 10 bases separating them. The chain's CDR3 is CASSSLRGNSPLHF. The CDR3 nucleotides are TGCGCCAGCAGCTCTTTGAGGGGTAATTCACCCCTCCACTTT.

This chain joins TRBV24-1 and TRBJ2-7, with TRBD2 matching 12 bases. The ends lost 5 bases at V and 2 bases at J; junction bases unmatched: 15. Per the germline V gene, CDR1 is KGHDR and CDR2 is SFDVKD. This CDR3 region has 19 residues. CDR3 sequence (DNA): TGTGCCACCAGTGCAGTCCAATTGGAACTAGCGGGAGGCCCCTACGAGCAGTACTTC. The encoded protein is CATSAVQLELAGGPYEQYF.

The J gene is TRBJ2-1, the V gene TRBV12-3 or TRBV12-4, with 10 bases matching TRBD2. Trimming cost V 7 bases and J 4 bases; bases outside gene matches: 7. The CDR3 runs 15 residues. CDR3 loop: CASNEAGLAYNEQFF. The CDR3 nucleotides read TGTGCCAGCAATGAGGCGGGACTAGCGTACAATGAGCAGTTCTTC.

This clonotype turned up a few times. V and J are TRBV11-3 and TRBJ2-7; D gene ambiguous. Germline V CDR1 and CDR2: SGHNT, YENEEA. Trimming stripped 4 bases from V and 4 bases from J, with 14 bases between. CDR3 length: 14 amino acids. CDR3 coding DNA: TGTGCCAGCAGCTCCCTCGGCACTTCGTACGAGCAGTACTTC. Translated: CASSSLGTSYEQYF.

This clonotype was found a few times. The chain has TRBV10-3 and TRBJ2-7, with a weak D call TRBD2 (6 bases). This CDR3 spans 16 amino acids. In germline, CDR1 is ENHRY, CDR2 SYGVKD. V dropped 4 bases and J dropped 5 bases, with 21 bases sitting between them. The CDR3 sequence: CAISAFEEGPRNEQYF. The CDR3 bases are TGTGCCATCAGTGCGTTTGAGGAGGGCCCGAGGAACGAGCAGTACTTC.

The sample holds many counts of this clonotype. The chain uses TRBV4-1 and TRBJ2-1; 8 bases agree with TRBD1. CDR1 and CDR2 (germline): MGHRA, YSYEKL. CDR3 length: 14 amino acids. The V gene end was trimmed by 1 base and the J gene end by 10 bases; junction bases not matched to a gene: 6. CDR3 sequence (DNA): TGCGCCAGCAGCCAAGGGACAGGGCTGGCGGAGCAGTTCTTC. Encoded protein: CASSQGTGLAEQFF.

This clonotype was counted only a few times. This chain uses TRBV18 with TRBJ1-4; unclear D gene. CDR1 is KGHSH and CDR2 is LQKENI in the germline V gene. Deletions cut 0 bases from V and 8 bases from J, with 13 bases between. This CDR3 is 15 amino acids long. As DNA, the CDR3 is TGTGCCAGCTCACCACCGTGGCAGGTTGAAGAAAAACTGTTTTTT. Translation gives CASSPPWQVEEKLFF.

The V gene is TRBV20-1, the J gene TRBJ2-1, with TRBD2 matching 10 bases. CDR1 and CDR2 from the germline V gene are DFQATT and SNEGSKA (reference sequence). The ends lost 3 bases at V and 0 bases at J; junction bases unmatched: 5. The CDR3 is 16 amino acids. CDR3 amino acids: CSARKGLAASYNEQFF. The CDR3 DNA reads as TGCAGTGCTAGGAAAGGACTAGCGGCCTCCTACAATGAGCAGTTCTTC.

This clonotype was found a few times. V usage is TRBV24-1 and J usage is TRBJ2-1; 13 bases are a match to TRBD2. The germline V gene encodes CDR1 KGHDR and CDR2 SFDVKD. This CDR3 has 16 amino acids. With 4 bases clipped from V and 5 bases from J, the junction kept 4 bases outside the gene matches. The CDR3, as DNA: TGTGCCACCAGTGACCTCGGGACTAGCGGGAACAATGAGCAGTTCTTC. Translating gives CATSDLGTSGNNEQFF.

The rearrangement joins TRBV7-3 to TRBJ1-2; D is possibly TRBD1 (5 bases). Germline V gives CDR1 SGHTA, CDR2 FQGTGA. The CDR3 extends over 13 amino acids. Trimming shortened V by 2 bases and J by 8 bases, and 12 bases separated the two germline ends. The CDR3 spells CASSLVAGHGYTF. Here the CDR3 DNA reads TGTGCCAGCAGCTTAGTGGCAGGGCACGGCTACACCTTC.

This clonotype appeared many times. The J gene is TRBJ2-4, the V gene TRBV5-5, with a tentative D call TRBD2 (6 bases). This CDR3 region has 16 residues. CDR1 is SGHKS, CDR2 YYEKEE, per germline (reference sequence). V was trimmed by 2 bases and J by 0 bases, leaving 12 bases between them. CDR3 protein: CASSLPGALAKNIQYF. The CDR3 DNA follows: TGTGCCAGCAGCTTACCGGGAGCCCTAGCCAAAAACATTCAGTACTTC.

The rearrangement joins TRBV11-1 to TRBJ1-6, with a tentative D call TRBD1 (5 bases). Germline-derived CDR1 and CDR2 are SGHAT and FQDESV (reference sequence). The V and J ends lost 1 base and 9 bases respectively, with 7 bases between them. The CDR3 runs 13 residues. CDR3 loop: CASSLVGGSPLHF. The CDR3 coding sequence is TGTGCCAGCAGCTTAGTTGGGGGTTCACCCCTCCACTTT.

This clonotype was seen only a few times. The chain carries TRBV7-8 and TRBJ1-5; D unresolved. CDR3 length: 14 residues. Trimming shortened V by 4 bases and J by 0 bases, and 7 bases separated the two germline ends. Germline CDR1 reads SGHVS; CDR2 reads FQNEAQ. CDR3 amino acids: CASSSIDSNQPQHF. In DNA form, the CDR3 reads TGTGCCAGCAGCTCCATCGATAGCAATCAGCCCCAGCATTTT.